The 10 T cell receptor beta chains below come from one sample, sequenced in a study of breast tumors, draining lymph nodes, adjacent tissues (dated by TCRdb to 2016 to 2018). Library construction relied on multiplex PCR. TCRdb shows the sequencer as Illumina HiSeq 2000. The public reads were quality trimmed at Q25 with fastp and then assembled into clones with MiXCR by TCRdb, keeping productive beta chains. Duplicate CDR3 protein sequences are folded into a single record with the most common DNA and genes. Here the sample has around 230,000 distinct CDR3 sequences; approximately 30% occur a single time. The ten largest clones take up 1.4% of the sample. Lymph node samples came from the axillary draining lymph nodes of breast cancer patients. The sample consisted of axillary lymph node tissue. These receptors were taken from a female donor with breast cancer. Some clones in this sample may be carry-over from other donors' samples.

This clonotype was counted at least ten times. This chain connects TRBV7-2 to TRBJ2-1, with D tentatively TRBD1 or TRBD2 (5 bases each). V lost 2 bases and J lost 5, with 10 bases in between. CDR3 size: 14 residues. The germline V gene has CDR1 SGHTA and CDR2 FQGNSA. Written as DNA, the CDR3 is TGTGCCAGCAGCTTATCCCAGGGACACAATGAGCAGTTCTTC. It specifies CASSLSQGHNEQFF.

The table lists this clonotype with many counts. Germline and junction disagree at one end, which may indicate a read error. The chain is built from TRBV7-7 and TRBJ2-5, with D possibly being TRBD1 or TRBD2 (5 bases each). CDR3 size: 13 residues. Germline V lookup: CDR1 SSHAT, CDR2 FNYEAQ (reference sequence). CDR3 region: CASSGRVGETQYF. The CDR3 DNA sequence: TGTGCTAGCAGCGGCAGGGTAGGAGAGACCCAGTACTTC.

This clonotype has ten or more counts. The chain links TRBV6-5 to TRBJ2-5; D tentatively reads TRBD1 or TRBD2 (6 bases each). The V gene's germline CDR1 is MNHEY and CDR2 SVGAGI. V lost 2 bases and J 4 bases, leaving 17 bases between the germline ends. The CDR3 sequence is 16 residues long. The CDR3 is CASSYMRGERGETQYF. The CDR3 bases are TGTGCCAGCAGTTACATGAGGGGGGAGAGAGGAGAGACCCAGTACTTC.

Only one count was recorded for this clonotype. V and J are TRBV20-1 and TRBJ2-5, with 11 nucleotides matching TRBD2. Germline loops: CDR1 DFQATT, CDR2 SNEGSKA (reference sequence). After removal of 4 bases from V and 5 bases from J, the junction contained 12 bases not matched to a gene. The CDR3 is made up of 16 amino acids. CDR3 DNA: TGCAGTGCTACCCGCCCACTAGCGGGAGATGGGGAGACCCAGTACTTC. It is translated as CSATRPLAGDGETQYF.

The chain combines TRBV7-2 with TRBJ1-2; TRBD1 might be the D (6 bases). CDR3 length: 17 amino acids. Germline CDR1 and CDR2: SGHTA and FQGNSA. The V and J ends lost 5 bases and 6 bases respectively, with 25 bases between them. CDR3 protein: CASSPGTGLGGVNGYTF. The CDR3 coding sequence is TGTGCCAGCAGCCCCGGTACAGGGCTTGGCGGGGTGAATGGCTACACCTTC.

The rearrangement uses TRBV11-2 and TRBJ1-1, with unresolved D. CDR3 length: 22 residues. Germline CDR1 and CDR2: SGHAT and FQNNGV. With 3 bases removed from V and 3 bases from J, the gap between germline ends came to 35 bases. The CDR3 coding sequence is TGTGCCAGCAGCTTCATCAGCCCGAGTAGGCAGTTCGAACCAGCTTTTGACACTGAAGCTTTCTTT. Protein sequence: CASSFISPSRQFEPAFDTEAFF.

This clonotype came up many times. The genes are TRBV3-1 and TRBJ2-1; the match to TRBD2 covers 9 bases. With 3 bases clipped from V and 6 bases from J, the junction kept 6 bases outside the gene matches. From germline, CDR1 is LGHDT and CDR2 YNNKEL (reference sequence). This CDR3 has 15 amino acids. CDR3 loop: CASSQTGTSLNEQFF. CDR3 sequence (DNA): TGTGCCAGCAGCCAGACCGGGACTAGCCTCAATGAGCAGTTCTTC.

In regard to this clonotype: A much larger clone is a single base away; this may be a read error. The CDR3 here is CSARALKGVANNEQFF. CDR3 DNA sequence: TGCAGTGCTAGAGCACTAAAGGGGGTGGCCAACAATGAGCAGTTCTTC. This chain joins TRBV20-1 and TRBJ2-1; a possible D gene is TRBD1 (6 bases). This CDR3 has 16 residues. V lost 1 base to trimming and J lost 5 bases, with 18 bases between them. The germline V gene has CDR1 DFQATT and CDR2 SNEGSKA (reference sequence).

This clonotype showed up many times. V usage is TRBV24-1 and J usage is TRBJ2-5, with TRBD2 identical over 10 bases. CDR1 is KGHDR, CDR2 SFDVKD, per germline. J was trimmed by 5 bases and V by 2 bases; bases with no gene match: 13. The CDR3 is 18 amino acids. The CDR3: CATSDYGGGAGGWETQYF. CDR3 nucleotide sequence: TGTGCCACCAGTGATTACGGAGGAGGAGCGGGAGGGTGGGAGACCCAGTACTTC.

The rearrangement links TRBV7-8 to TRBJ1-2; no definite D call. Germline CDR1 and CDR2: SGHVS and FQNEAQ. The CDR3 covers 20 residues. Trimming took 0 bases from V and 3 from J, leaving 26 bases between them. The CDR3 region is CASSLAGIPGNEQFYYGYTF. The DNA for the CDR3 is TGTGCCAGCAGCTTAGCGGGGATCCCCGGGAATGAGCAGTTCTACTATGGCTACACCTTC. Based on the CDR3 plus reference TRBV7-8 and TRBJ1-2, the full variable domain is GAGVSQSPRYKVAKRGQDVALRCDPISGHVSLFWYQQALGQGPEFLTYFQNEAQLDKSGLPSDRFFAERPEGSVSTLKIQRTQQEDSAVYLCASSLAGIPGNEQFYYGYTFGSGTRLTVV.